This note documents a single T cell receptor beta chain sequence. Its antigen is as yet unknown. The data were obtained in a study of T cell responses to AZD1222 COVID-19 vaccine. Overall study results and limits: Spike-specific TCR breadth rose after two AZD1222 doses, and depth rose as well. Donors, mostly white British, included more females; clonal diversity was possibly underestimated.

Libraries were prepared by immunoSEQ multiplex PCR; TCRdb keeps only in-frame clonotypes and omits some of them. The sample records tens of thousands of clones, 88% being singletons. The sequence derives from an adult who received the AZD1222 COVID-19 vaccine. This material consisted of peripheral blood, taken 28 days after the second AZD1222 dose.

The CDR3 reads CASVSGPGTYNEQFF. As DNA, the CDR3 is TGTGCCAGCGTAAGCGGTCCTGGGACCTACAATGAGCAGTTCTTC. The V call is TRBV9, the J call TRBJ2-1, with D perhaps matching TRBD2 (5 bases). V lost 7 bases and J lost 2, with 16 bases in between. This CDR3 is 15 amino acids long. Germline V gene lookup returns CDR1 SGDLS and CDR2 YYNGEE.